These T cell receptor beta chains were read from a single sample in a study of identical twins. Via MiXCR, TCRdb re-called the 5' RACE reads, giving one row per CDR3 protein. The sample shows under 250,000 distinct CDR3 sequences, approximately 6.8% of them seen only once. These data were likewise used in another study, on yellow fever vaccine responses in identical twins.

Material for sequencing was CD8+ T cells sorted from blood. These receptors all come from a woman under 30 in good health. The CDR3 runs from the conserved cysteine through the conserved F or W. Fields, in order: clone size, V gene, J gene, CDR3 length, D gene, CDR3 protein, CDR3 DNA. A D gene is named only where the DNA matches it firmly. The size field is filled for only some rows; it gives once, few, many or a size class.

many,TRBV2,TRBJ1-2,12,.,CASLAASHGYTF,TGTGCCAGCCTTGCTGCATCCCATGGCTACACCTTC
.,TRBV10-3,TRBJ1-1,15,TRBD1,CATNRPGQGNTEAFF,TGTGCCACCAATCGTCCGGGACAGGGGAACACTGAAGCTTTCTTT
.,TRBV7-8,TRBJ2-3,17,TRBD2,CASSPSRSGLSTDTQYF,TGTGCCAGCAGCCCCAGCCGATCGGGACTAAGCACAGATACGCAGTATTTT
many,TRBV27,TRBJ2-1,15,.,CASSLSSDSYNEQFF,TGTGCCAGCAGTTTGTCGAGCGACTCCTACAATGAGCAGTTCTTC
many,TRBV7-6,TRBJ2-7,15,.,CASSLALGFRHEQYF,TGTGCCAGCAGCTTAGCGTTGGGGTTCCGGCACGAGCAGTACTTC
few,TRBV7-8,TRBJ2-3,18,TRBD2,CASSFYPTSGPGADTQYF,TGTGCCAGCAGCTTCTACCCCACTAGCGGACCGGGGGCAGATACGCAGTATTTT
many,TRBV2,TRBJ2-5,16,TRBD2,CASREWSGGTQETQYF,TGTGCCAGCAGGGAGTGGAGCGGGGGGACCCAAGAGACCCAGTACTTC
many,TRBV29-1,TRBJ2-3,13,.,CSVADGSTDTQYF,TGCAGCGTTGCAGACGGATCCACAGATACGCAGTATTTT
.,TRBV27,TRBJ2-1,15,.,CASRPPWGRYNEQFF,TGTGCCAGCAGACCCCCCTGGGGCAGATACAATGAGCAGTTCTTC
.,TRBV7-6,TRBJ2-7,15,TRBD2,CASSGLAGVTYEQYF,TGTGCCAGCAGCGGACTAGCGGGGGTAACCTACGAGCAGTACTTC
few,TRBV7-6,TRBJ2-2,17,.,CASSLGVRGANTGELFF,TGTGCCAGCAGCTTAGGTGTTCGAGGGGCGAACACCGGGGAGCTGTTTTTT
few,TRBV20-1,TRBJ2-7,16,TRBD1,CSARDLRGQGTYEQYF,TGCAGTGCTAGAGATTTAAGGGGGCAAGGGACCTACGAGCAGTACTTC
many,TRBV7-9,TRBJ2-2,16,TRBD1,CASSISDRAQAGELFF,TGTGCCAGCAGCATCTCGGACAGGGCGCAGGCCGGGGAGCTGTTTTTT
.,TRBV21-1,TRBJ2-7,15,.,CASLVSGLGSYEQYF,TGTGCCAGCCTTGTTAGCGGGTTGGGCAGTTACGAGCAGTACTTC
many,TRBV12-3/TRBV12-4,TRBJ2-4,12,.,CASSPDNYVLYF,TGTGCCAGCAGTCCTGATAACTACGTCCTATACTTC
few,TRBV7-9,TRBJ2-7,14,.,CASSPRDFTYEQYF,TGTGCCAGCAGCCCGCGGGACTTCACTTACGAGCAGTACTTC
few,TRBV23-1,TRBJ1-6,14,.,CASSQSGGSSPLHF,TGCGCCAGCAGTCAATCGGGCGGGAGTTCACCCCTCCACTTT
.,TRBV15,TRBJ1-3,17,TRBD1,CATSTGTGRSSGNTIYF,TGTGCCACCAGCACCGGGACAGGAAGATCCTCTGGAAACACCATATATTTT
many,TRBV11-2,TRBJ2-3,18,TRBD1,CASSLELKDRGRPDTQYF,TGTGCCAGCAGCTTAGAGTTGAAGGACAGGGGGCGTCCAGATACGCAGTATTTT
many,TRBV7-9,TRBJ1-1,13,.,CASRREVNTEAFF,TGTGCCAGCAGGCGGGAGGTGAACACTGAAGCTTTCTTT
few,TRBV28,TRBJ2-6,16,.,CASSSTGISGANVLTF,TGTGCCAGCAGTTCTACAGGGATTTCCGGGGCCAACGTCCTGACTTTC
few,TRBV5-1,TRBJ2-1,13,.,CASSLELDGEGVF,TGCGCCAGCAGCTTGGAGTTAGACGGTGAAGGAGTCTTC
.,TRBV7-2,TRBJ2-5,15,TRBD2,CASSLTGLTQETQYF,TGTGCCAGCAGCTTGACGGGACTAACACAAGAGACCCAGTACTTC
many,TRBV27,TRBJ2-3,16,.,CASSSVSGLDTDTQYF,TGTGCCAGCAGTTCTGTAAGCGGATTAGACACAGATACGCAGTATTTT